This T cell receptor (beta chain) was recorded in a study of hypomethylating agent response in myelodysplastic syndrome. V dropped 5 bases and J dropped 4; count of bases not matched to a gene: 9. There are 15 residues in the CDR3. The germline CDR1 and CDR2 sequences are GTSNPN and SVGIG (reference sequence). Study-level points and caveats: Healthy controls were not age-matched to MDS patients, possibly affecting comparisons.

Concerning this clone: Its antigen is not known.

Profiled with immunoSEQ multiplex PCR; TCRdb holds only in-frame clones, not every one. The data contain 3,300 or so clones, about four fifths of them singletons. The TCR comes from a human donor with myelodysplastic syndrome. The material sequenced was bone marrow, taken before or after starting hypomethylating agent treatment for myelodysplastic syndrome (not recorded which). This rearrangement joins TRBV30 to TRBJ2-1; 9 bases align to TRBD1. CDR3 nucleotides: TGTGCCTGGGACGTGGGGACAGGGAGATACAATGAGCAGTTCTTC. Translated, it gives CAWDVGTGRYNEQFF.